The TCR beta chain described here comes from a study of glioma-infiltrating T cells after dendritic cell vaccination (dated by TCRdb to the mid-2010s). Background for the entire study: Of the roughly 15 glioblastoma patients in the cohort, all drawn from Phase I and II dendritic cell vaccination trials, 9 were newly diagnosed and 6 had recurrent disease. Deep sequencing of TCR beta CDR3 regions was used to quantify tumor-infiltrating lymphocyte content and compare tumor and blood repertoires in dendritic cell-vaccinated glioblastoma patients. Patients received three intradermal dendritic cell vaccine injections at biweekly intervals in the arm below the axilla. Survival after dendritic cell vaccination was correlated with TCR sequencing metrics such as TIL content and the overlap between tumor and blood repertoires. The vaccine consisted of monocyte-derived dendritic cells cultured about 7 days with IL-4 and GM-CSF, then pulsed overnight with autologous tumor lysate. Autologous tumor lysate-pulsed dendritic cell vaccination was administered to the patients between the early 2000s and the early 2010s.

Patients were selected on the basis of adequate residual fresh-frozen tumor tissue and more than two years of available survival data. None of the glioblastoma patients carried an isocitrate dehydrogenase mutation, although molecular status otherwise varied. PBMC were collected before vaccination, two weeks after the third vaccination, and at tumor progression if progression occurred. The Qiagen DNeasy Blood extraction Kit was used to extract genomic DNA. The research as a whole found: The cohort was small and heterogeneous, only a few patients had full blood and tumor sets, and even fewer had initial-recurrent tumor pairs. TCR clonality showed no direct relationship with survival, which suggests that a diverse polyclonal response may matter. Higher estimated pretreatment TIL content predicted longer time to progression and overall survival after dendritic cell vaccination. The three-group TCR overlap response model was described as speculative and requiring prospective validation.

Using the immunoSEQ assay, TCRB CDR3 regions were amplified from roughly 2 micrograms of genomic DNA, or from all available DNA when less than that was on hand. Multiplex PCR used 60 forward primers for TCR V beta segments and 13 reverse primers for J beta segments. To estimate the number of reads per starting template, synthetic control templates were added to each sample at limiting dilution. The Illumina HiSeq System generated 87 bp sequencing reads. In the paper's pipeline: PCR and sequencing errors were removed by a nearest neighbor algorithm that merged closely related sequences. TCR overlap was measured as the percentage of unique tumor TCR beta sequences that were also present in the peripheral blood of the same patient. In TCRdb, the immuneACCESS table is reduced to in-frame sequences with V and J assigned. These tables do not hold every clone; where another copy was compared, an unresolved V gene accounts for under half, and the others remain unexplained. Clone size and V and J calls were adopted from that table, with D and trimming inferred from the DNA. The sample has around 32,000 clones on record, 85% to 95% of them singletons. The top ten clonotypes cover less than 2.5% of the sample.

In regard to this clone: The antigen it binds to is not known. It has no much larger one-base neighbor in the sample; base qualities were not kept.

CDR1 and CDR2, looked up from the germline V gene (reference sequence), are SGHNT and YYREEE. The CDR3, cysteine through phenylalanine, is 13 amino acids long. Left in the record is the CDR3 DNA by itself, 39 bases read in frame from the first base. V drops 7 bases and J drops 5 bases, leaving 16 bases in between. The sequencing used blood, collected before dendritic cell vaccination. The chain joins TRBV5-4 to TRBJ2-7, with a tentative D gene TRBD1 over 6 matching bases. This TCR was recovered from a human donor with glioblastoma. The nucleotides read TGTGCCAGCGGATTACAGGGTTCCCACGAGCAGTACTTC. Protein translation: CASGLQGSHEQYF.